This T cell receptor beta chain came from a study of blood T cell repertoires in COVID-19. Repertoires were generated with immunoSEQ multiplex PCR, while TCRdb's copy carries only in-frame clones and drops some. The data hold 100,000 to 150,000 clones, with about 91% observed a single time. From germline, CDR1 is SGHTA and CDR2 FQGNSA. CDR3 length: 16 residues. V was pared by 4 bases and J by 7 bases, with 22 bases between. This TCR was recovered from a man aged 50 to 60 with acute or convalescent COVID-19. The sequencing sample was made of peripheral blood. The chain recombines TRBV7-2 with TRBJ1-2; possibly TRBD1 for D (6 bases). CDR3 nucleotide sequence: TGTGCCAGCAGCTACAATGTGGGGGCCTGGATTGCTGGCTACACCTTC. Amino acid sequence: CASSYNVGAWIAGYTF.